The entry below describes one T cell receptor beta chain. Its antigen is still unknown. This sample is drawn from a study of cytomegalovirus exposure and HLA in healthy donors. The overall study: In a later analysis, the 90 to 150 validation repertoires were reported to have used the same platform as the 550 to 850 first-cohort repertoires.

Study findings and constraints: Altogether, some 170 TCR beta chains were recorded as cytomegalovirus-associated. Using the classifier, cytomegalovirus status was reportedly diagnosed with high specificity and sensitivity. In vitro assays verified that three CMV-associated chains recognized CMV antigens specifically.

Repertoires were generated with immunoSEQ multiplex PCR, while TCRdb's copy carries only in-frame clones and drops some. The sample holds roughly 150,000 clones, approximately 94% seen once. This receptor was identified in a man between 18 and 35 years old in good health and CMV-seropositive. The sample comprised PBMCs.

The CDR3 protein is CASTATNEKLFF. CDR3 DNA sequence: TGTGCCAGCACTGCAACTAATGAAAAACTGTTTTTT. V gene TRBV2 combines with J gene TRBJ1-4; no clear D. Germline CDR1 reads SNHLY; CDR2 reads FYNNEI. V was cut by 7 bases and J by 0 bases, with 3 bases left in between. The CDR3 loop spans 12 amino acids.